This entry concerns a single T cell receptor beta chain. CDR3 length equals 13 residues. The V and J ends lost 0 bases and 8 bases respectively, with 10 bases between them. Germline V CDR1 and CDR2: LGHNA, YNFKEQ. These data are taken from a study of control samples from healthy donors and cancer patients. TCRdb keeps only in-frame clones here, not all; method: immunoSEQ multiplex PCR. The sample gives around 250,000 clones, over 70% of which show up once; roughly 13% is in the top ten. This TCR derives from a woman aged 60-75 years with lung cancer. The gene calls are TRBV4-2 and TRBJ1-2; D ambiguous. The sequenced sample consisted of PBMCs. CDR3 in DNA: TGTGCCAGCAGCCAAGAAGGGATTTGGGGCTACACCTTC. This sequence encodes CASSQEGIWGYTF.